There are a few counts of the clone carrying this TCR beta chain. This sample is drawn from a study of blood T cell repertoires in COVID-19. In the study overall: Nucleic acid was either cDNA or gDNA, and it came from T cells, B-cell-depleted T cells, or PBMCs.

Per the authors' pipeline: Reference gene primer amplification in the assay estimated nucleated cell counts. Repertoires were generated with immunoSEQ multiplex PCR, while TCRdb's copy carries only in-frame clones and drops some. V and J calls and clone size come straight from that table; D and trimming were deduced from the DNA. The data contain fewer than 200,000 clones, 75% to 80% of them singletons. CDR1 and CDR2 (germline): LGHDT, YNNKEL (reference sequence). V was shortened by 0 bases and J by 1 base, with 8 bases between the two germline ends. The CDR3 is made up of 15 amino acids. The source of this sequence is an older woman with acute or convalescent COVID-19. The chain has TRBV3-1 (or the pseudogene TRBV3-2) and TRBJ2-3; D unclear. Material for sequencing was peripheral blood. The CDR3 region is CASSQEPRGTDTQYF. CDR3 nucleotide sequence: TGTGCCAGCAGCCAAGAACCGCGAGGCACAGATACGCAGTATTTT.